This entry lists 16 T cell receptor beta chains sequenced from one sample in a study of shared clonotypes between healthy human individuals. Measured with immunoSEQ multiplex PCR; TCRdb has only the in-frame clones, and not every one. This table holds roughly 76,000 clones, about 63% found once. The sequencing sample was made of memory CD8+ T cells sorted from blood. Subset indicated: CD45RO+ cells pooled with CCR7-negative TemRA cells. The receptors were sampled from a man aged 30 to 39 in good health.

This clone has a single count. The chain recombines TRBV7-4 with TRBJ2-7; no clear D gene. In germline, CDR1 is SGHVT, CDR2 SQSDAQ. The CDR3 is 17 amino acids. V lost 4 bases to trimming and J lost 0 bases, with 19 bases between them. CDR3 in amino acids: CASSSNVPSSGSYEQYF. DNA of the CDR3: TGTGCCAGCAGCTCTAATGTCCCCAGCTCGGGCTCCTACGAGCAGTACTTC.

This clone has ten or more counts. V usage is TRBV4-3 and J usage is TRBJ2-7; D not resolved. V dropped 2 bases and J dropped 0 bases, with 11 bases sitting between them. Germline V gives CDR1 LGHNA, CDR2 YSLEER. This CDR3 region has 15 residues. CDR3 DNA: TGCGCCAGCAGCCAAATGCGTTCGGGCTCCTACGAGCAGTACTTC. As protein: CASSQMRSGSYEQYF.

This clone has a handful of counts. This chain connects TRBV25-1 to TRBJ2-7; D possibly uses TRBD1 or TRBD2 (7 bases each). The CDR3 has 15 amino acids. Germline lookup yields CDR1 MGHDK and CDR2 SYGVNS. V lost 4 bases and J lost 6, with 19 bases in between. CDR3 region: CASSVTGAGEGEQYF. The CDR3 DNA reads TGTGCCAGCAGTGTTACAGGGGCCGGGGAGGGCGAGCAGTACTTC.

The rearrangement links TRBV6-5 to TRBJ2-7, with 11 bases lining up with TRBD2. J was trimmed by 7 bases and V by 5 bases; bases with no gene match: 7. The germline CDR1 and CDR2 sequences are MNHEY and SVGAGI. The CDR3 totals 14 residues. In nucleotides, the CDR3 is TGTGCCAGCAGTGGCTTAGCGGGAGGGCAAGAGCAGTACTTC. It is translated as CASSGLAGGQEQYF.

J is TRBJ2-7 and V is TRBV7-9, with 9 positions matching TRBD1. Per germline, CDR1 SEHNR and CDR2 FQNEAQ (reference sequence). The CDR3 loop spans 14 amino acids. V dropped 4 bases and J dropped 6; count of bases not matched to a gene: 7. The CDR3 DNA reads as TGTGCCAGCAGCTGGACAGGGGCGGTTGTCGAGCAGTACTTC. Its translation is CASSWTGAVVEQYF.

The table lists this clone with a count of one. The gene calls are TRBV25-1 and TRBJ1-4; no firm D call. Germline V gives CDR1 MGHDK, CDR2 SYGVNS. V was shortened by 3 bases and J by 5 bases, with 13 bases between the two germline ends. The CDR3 is 15 amino acids. The CDR3 loop reads CASSDSSGKNEKLFF. The CDR3 DNA follows: TGTGCCAGCAGTGACTCAAGCGGTAAAAATGAAAAACTGTTTTTT.

The rearrangement joins TRBV28 to TRBJ2-7, with 7 bases matching TRBD1. The ends lost 8 bases at V and 2 bases at J; junction bases unmatched: 3. CDR3 length equals 12 residues. The germline gives CDR1 MDHEN, CDR2 SYDVKM. The DNA of the CDR3 is TGTGCCAGCCGGGACAGTGCCTACGAGCAGTACTTC. This translates into CASRDSAYEQYF. The full variable domain, in which reference TRBV28 and TRBJ2-7 provide the parts outside the CDR3, is DVKVTQSSRYLVKRTGEKVFLECVQDMDHENMFWYRQDPGLGLRLIYFSYDVKMKEKGDIPEGYSVSREKKERFSLILESASTNQTSMYLCASRDSAYEQYFGPGTRLTVT.

At least ten counts were recorded for this clone. The J gene is TRBJ2-7, the V gene TRBV28, with 11 positions matching TRBD1. Germline assignment: CDR1 MDHEN and CDR2 SYDVKM. The CDR3 is made up of 21 amino acids. The V gene end was trimmed by 2 bases and the J gene end by 4 bases; junction bases not matched to a gene: 22. The CDR3 coding sequence is TGTGCCAGCAGTTTAGATCTGGTCGGCACCGGGACAGGGGGTTTTGAGTACGAGCAGTACTTC. Its translation: CASSLDLVGTGTGGFEYEQYF.

This clone was found many times. V and J are TRBV2 and TRBJ1-1; D possibly corresponds to TRBD1 (5 bases). The V gene's germline CDR1 is SNHLY and CDR2 FYNNEI. The V gene lost 5 bases and the J gene lost 8 bases, with 12 bases spanning the gap. The CDR3 is 12 amino acids. CDR3 DNA sequence: TGTGCCAGCAGTCCAGGGTTTGCCGAAGCTTTCTTT. It yields the protein CASSPGFAEAFF.

The V and J genes are TRBV5-1 and TRBJ2-7; TRBD2 aligns across 11 bases. After removal of 3 bases from V and 3 bases from J, the junction contained 17 bases not matched to a gene. Germline lookup yields CDR1 SGHRS and CDR2 YFSETQ. CDR3 length: 19 amino acids. CDR3: CASSSVTTFTSGSFYEQYF. The DNA of the CDR3 is TGCGCCAGCAGCTCTGTCACGACGTTTACTAGCGGGAGCTTCTACGAGCAGTACTTC.

This sequence joins TRBV19 and TRBJ2-7, with D uncertain. The CDR3 contains 13 residues. Trimming left V 5 bases short and J 6 bases short, with 14 bases between. Germline CDR1 LNHDA, CDR2 SQIVND (reference sequence). CDR3 sequence: CASSARASSEQYF. As DNA, the CDR3 is TGTGCCAGTAGTGCGCGCGCCTCTAGCGAGCAGTACTTC.

The J gene is TRBJ2-1, the V gene TRBV14; D may be TRBD1 (6 bases). Germline CDR1 and CDR2: SGHDN and FVKESK. This CDR3 is built from 14 residues. The ends were cut back, 1 base at V and 9 bases at J, with 13 bases in the middle. DNA for the CDR3: TGTGCCAGCAGCCAAGTGTGGGGGCAGGTTGAGCAGTTCTTC. It codes for CASSQVWGQVEQFF.

The gene calls are TRBV15 and TRBJ1-3; D remains ambiguous. Trimming took 8 bases from V and 3 from J, leaving 2 bases between them. CDR3 length: 10 amino acids. CDR1 and CDR2 from the germline V gene are LNHNV and YYDKDF (reference sequence). The CDR3 bases are TGTGCCACCGGTGGAAACACCATATATTTT. Translated, it gives CATGGNTIYF.

CDR3 loop: CASSRLARSNNEQFF. The CDR3 nucleotides are TGTGCCAGCAGCAGACTAGCGCGTTCCAACAATGAGCAGTTCTTC. The rearrangement links TRBV5-4 to TRBJ2-1, with 8 bases lining up with TRBD2. V was pared by 4 bases and J by 5 bases, with 8 bases of the junction left unmatched. The germline V gene has CDR1 SGHNT and CDR2 YYREEE (reference sequence). This CDR3 has 15 amino acids.

In nucleotides, the CDR3 is TGTGCCAGCAGTTACTCGACTAGCGCCTACGAGCAGTACTTC. Protein product: CASSYSTSAYEQYF. The chain combines TRBV27 with TRBJ2-7; 8 nucleotides match TRBD2. The CDR3 consists of 14 residues. V dropped 4 bases and J dropped 2; count of bases not matched to a gene: 4. CDR1 and CDR2 (germline): MNHEY, SMNVEV (reference sequence).

Regarding this clone: Only one base separates this from a far larger clonotype, so it likely reflects a read error. The chain links TRBV6-1 to TRBJ2-7; D not resolved. The CDR3 has 11 residues. Trimming left V 4 bases short and J 3 bases short, with 4 bases between. CDR1 and CDR2 (germline): MNHNS, SASEGT. The CDR3 bases are TGTGCCAGCAGTGGACACTACGAGCAGTACTTC. Translating it yields CASSGHYEQYF.